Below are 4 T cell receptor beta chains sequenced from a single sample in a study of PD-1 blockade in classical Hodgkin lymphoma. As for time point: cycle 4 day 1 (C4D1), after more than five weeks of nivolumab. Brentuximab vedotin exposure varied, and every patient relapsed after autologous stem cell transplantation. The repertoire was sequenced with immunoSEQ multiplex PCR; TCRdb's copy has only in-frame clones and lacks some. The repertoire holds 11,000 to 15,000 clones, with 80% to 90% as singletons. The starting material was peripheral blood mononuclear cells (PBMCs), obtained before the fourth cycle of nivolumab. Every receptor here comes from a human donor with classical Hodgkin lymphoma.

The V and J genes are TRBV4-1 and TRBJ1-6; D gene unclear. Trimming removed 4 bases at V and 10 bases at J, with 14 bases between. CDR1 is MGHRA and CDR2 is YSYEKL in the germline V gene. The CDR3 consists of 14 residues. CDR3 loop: CASSPSGIGSPLHF. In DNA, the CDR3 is TGCGCCAGCAGCCCTTCGGGAATAGGATCACCCCTCCACTTT.

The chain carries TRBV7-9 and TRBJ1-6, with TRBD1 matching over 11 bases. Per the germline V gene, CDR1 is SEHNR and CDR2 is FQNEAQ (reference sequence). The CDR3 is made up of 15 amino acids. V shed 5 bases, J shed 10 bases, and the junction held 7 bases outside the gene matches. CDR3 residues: CASSPSGTGGSPLHF. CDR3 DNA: TGTGCCAGCAGCCCATCGGGGACAGGGGGATCACCCCTCCACTTT.

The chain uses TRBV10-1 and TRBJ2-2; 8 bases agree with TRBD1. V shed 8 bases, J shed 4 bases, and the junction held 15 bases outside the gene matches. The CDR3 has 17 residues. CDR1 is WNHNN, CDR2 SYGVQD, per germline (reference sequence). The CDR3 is CASGFGAGGGGTGELFF. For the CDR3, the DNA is TGCGCCAGCGGATTTGGGGCAGGGGGCGGTGGCACCGGGGAGCTGTTTTTT.

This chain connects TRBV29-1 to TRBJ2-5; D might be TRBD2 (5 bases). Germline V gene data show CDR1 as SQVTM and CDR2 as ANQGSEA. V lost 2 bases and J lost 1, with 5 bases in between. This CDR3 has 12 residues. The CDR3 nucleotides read TGCAGCGTTGAACGGGGCCAAGAGACCCAGTACTTC. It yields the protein CSVERGQETQYF.